The source of this T cell receptor beta chain is a study of control samples from healthy donors and cancer patients. Germline V gene lookup returns CDR1 SGHDT and CDR2 YYEEEE. V lost 1 base and J lost 4; bases outside the gene matches: 1. The CDR3 has 14 amino acids. Profiled with immunoSEQ multiplex PCR; TCRdb holds only in-frame clones, not every one. The repertoire holds roughly 160,000 clones, roughly 94% seen once, with 14% in the top ten. Source material: PBMCs. This receptor was taken from a man aged 55 to 69 with colorectal cancer. The chain uses TRBV5-6 and TRBJ2-7; 11 nucleotides agree with TRBD1. The CDR3 loop is CASSLRDRGYEQYF. As DNA, the CDR3 is TGTGCCAGCAGCTTGCGGGACAGGGGGTACGAGCAGTACTTC.